This T cell receptor beta chain was documented in a study of cytomegalovirus exposure and HLA in healthy donors. Assay used: immunoSEQ multiplex PCR; TCRdb lists only in-frame clones, some missing. The sample consists of 200,000 to 250,000 clones, over 80% of them appearing once. CDR1 is SGHAT and CDR2 is FQNNGV in the germline V gene. The CDR3 is 15 amino acids. Trimming cost V 5 bases and J 5 bases, with 18 bases left between them. The sample comprised PBMCs. The sequence was obtained from a woman between 18 and 29 years old in good health and CMV-seronegative. The rearrangement joins TRBV11-2 to TRBJ1-1; D not resolved. CDR3: CASSPLGSGRTEAFF. The DNA of the CDR3 is TGTGCCAGCAGCCCCTTGGGATCTGGAAGGACTGAAGCTTTCTTT.